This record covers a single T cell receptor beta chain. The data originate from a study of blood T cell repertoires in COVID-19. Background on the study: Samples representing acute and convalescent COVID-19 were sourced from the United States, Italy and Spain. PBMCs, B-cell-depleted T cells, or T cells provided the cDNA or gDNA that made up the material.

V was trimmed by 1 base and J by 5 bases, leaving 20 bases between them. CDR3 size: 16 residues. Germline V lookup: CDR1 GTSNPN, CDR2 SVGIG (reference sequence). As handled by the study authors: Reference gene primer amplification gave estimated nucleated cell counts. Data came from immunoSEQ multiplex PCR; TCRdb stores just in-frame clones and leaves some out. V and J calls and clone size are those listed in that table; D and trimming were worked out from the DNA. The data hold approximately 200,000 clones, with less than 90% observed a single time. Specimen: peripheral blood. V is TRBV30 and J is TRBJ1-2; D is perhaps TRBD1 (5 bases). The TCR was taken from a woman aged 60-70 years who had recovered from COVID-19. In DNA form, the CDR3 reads TGTGCCTGGAGTGGAATAGAAAGCCCGGCAGGGTATGGCTACACCTTC. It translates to CAWSGIESPAGYGYTF.